These 19 T cell receptor beta chains were all obtained from the same sample, sequenced in a study of CD8+ T cells in alopecia areata. As to treatment: oral pan-JAK inhibitor, 5-10 mg twice daily. The sequencing template was cDNA reverse transcribed from extracted RNA. Assay used: immunoSEQ multiplex PCR; TCRdb lists only in-frame clones, some missing. The table shows some 99,000 clones, with 61% occurring only once. The sample consisted of CD8+ T cells sorted from blood, taken at week 4, from a patient treated with tofacitinib. All receptors come from a human donor with alopecia areata.

The chain employs TRBV6-5 and TRBJ2-5, with 8 nucleotides matching TRBD1. Trimming took 0 bases from V and 5 from J; bases not matched to a gene: 8. CDR1 and CDR2 from the germline V gene are MNHEY and SVGAGI. The length of the CDR3 is 16 residues. CDR3 protein: CASSYSLQGAGETQYF. The CDR3 coding sequence is TGTGCCAGCAGTTACTCGTTGCAGGGGGCCGGGGAGACCCAGTACTTC.

The chain couples TRBV13 to TRBJ2-2, with 14 bases aligning to TRBD2. The germline V gene has CDR1 PRHDT and CDR2 FYEKMQ (reference sequence). After removal of 5 bases from V and 8 bases from J, the junction contained 7 bases not matched to a gene. CDR3 length: 16 residues. The CDR3 coding sequence is TGTGCCAGCAGCACGGGACTAGCGGGAGTGCTTGGGGAGCTGTTTTTT. It yields the protein CASSTGLAGVLGELFF.

The chain links TRBV2 to TRBJ2-1, with D hard to call. The CDR3 spans 14 residues. The V gene's germline CDR1 is SNHLY and CDR2 FYNNEI. Deletions cut 7 bases from V and 5 bases from J, with 15 bases between. As DNA, the CDR3 is TGTGCCAGCACCCGATTTGGGTCCCACAATGAGCAGTTCTTC. Protein product: CASTRFGSHNEQFF.

J is TRBJ2-2 and V is TRBV29-1, with unresolved D. Germline V gives CDR1 SQVTM, CDR2 ANQGSEA. The CDR3 runs to 10 residues. V lost 3 bases, J lost 5 bases, and 1 base lay in between. The CDR3 is CSVDTGELFF. Written as DNA, the CDR3 is TGCAGCGTTGATACCGGGGAGCTGTTTTTT.

V is TRBV29-1 and J is TRBJ1-2; 8 nucleotides line up with TRBD1. The germline V gene encodes CDR1 SQVTM and CDR2 ANQGSEA. Unmatched junction bases numbered 9, after V lost 0 bases and J lost 3 bases. The CDR3 spans 16 residues. This CDR3 reads CSVEDPLDRVDYGYTF. For the CDR3, the DNA is TGCAGCGTTGAAGATCCCCTGGACAGGGTTGACTATGGCTACACCTTC.

This clone is medium-sized (0.01 to 0.1%) within its sample. The V call is TRBV11-2, the J call TRBJ2-1, with 9 bases that match TRBD2. J was trimmed by 3 bases and V by 6 bases; bases with no gene match: 6. This CDR3 contains 15 residues. CDR1 and CDR2 (germline): SGHAT, FQNNGV. This chain's CDR3 is CASRLSGGIYNEQFF. Written as DNA, the CDR3 is TGTGCCAGCAGACTAAGCGGGGGGATCTACAATGAGCAGTTCTTC.

The chain uses TRBV30 and TRBJ1-2, with D perhaps TRBD1 (5 bases). The CDR3 contains 13 residues. The V end was cut by 0 bases, the J end by 7 bases, with 12 bases between. Germline lookup yields CDR1 GTSNPN and CDR2 SVGIG (reference sequence). For the CDR3, the DNA is TGTGCCTGGAGTGTCCAGGGCGGCGCTGGCTACACCTTC. It yields the protein CAWSVQGGAGYTF.

The chain recombines TRBV5-1 with TRBJ1-5; TRBD1 might be the D (5 bases). CDR3 length: 15 residues. V was clipped by 1 base and J by 1 base, with 9 bases between them. Per the germline V gene, CDR1 is SGHRS and CDR2 is YFSETQ. The CDR3 spells CASSLLGDSNQPQHF. The CDR3, as DNA: TGCGCCAGCAGCTTGCTAGGGGACAGCAATCAGCCCCAGCATTTT. Based on the CDR3 plus reference TRBV5-1 and TRBJ1-5, the full variable domain is KAGVTQTPRYLIKTRGQQVTLSCSPISGHRSVSWYQQTPGQGLQFLFEYFSETQRNKGNFPGRFSGRQFSNSRSEMNVSTLELGDSALYLCASSLLGDSNQPQHFGDGTRLSIL.

A few counts support this clone. The V call is TRBV27, the J call TRBJ2-7; the match to TRBD1 covers 10 bases. V gave up 6 bases and J gave up 7 bases; unmatched junction bases: 9. CDR3 size: 14 residues. Germline-derived CDR1 and CDR2 are MNHEY and SMNVEV (reference sequence). The CDR3 coding sequence is TGTGCCAGCAGGCCGGGACAGGGGCTCAGGGAGCAGTACTTC. Translation gives CASRPGQGLREQYF.

The chain links TRBV5-4 to TRBJ2-2; TRBD2 aligns across 11 bases. Germline trimming cut 4 bases from V and 9 bases from J; bases unmatched to any gene: 8. The CDR3 totals 15 residues. CDR1 is SGHNT and CDR2 is YYREEE in the germline V gene (reference sequence). In DNA form, the CDR3 reads TGTGCCAGCAGCCTTACTAGCGGGAGCTCCCGGGAGCTGTTTTTT. Residues: CASSLTSGSSRELFF.

V and J are TRBV7-8 and TRBJ2-1; D could derive from TRBD1 or TRBD2 (5 bases each). The germline gives CDR1 SGHVS, CDR2 FQNEAQ. The CDR3 totals 13 residues. The V and J ends lost 7 bases and 10 bases respectively, with 17 bases between them. The CDR3 region has the DNA TGTGCCAGCACCCTCTTTGGGGGACCCGAGCAGTTCTTC. Protein sequence: CASTLFGGPEQFF.

The chain is built from TRBV19 and TRBJ2-2; 7 bases line up with TRBD1. V lost 9 bases and J lost 5; bases outside the gene matches: 6. This CDR3 comprises 13 residues. Germline assignment: CDR1 LNHDA and CDR2 SQIVND (reference sequence). The CDR3 DNA is TGTGCCAGCGGACAGGTTGGGACCGGGGAGCTGTTTTTT. This codes for CASGQVGTGELFF.

This chain connects TRBV27 to TRBJ2-1, with 9 bases identical to TRBD2. Germline CDR1 and CDR2: MNHEY and SMNVEV (reference sequence). The CDR3 contains 13 residues. V was clipped by 4 bases and J by 10 bases; unmatched bases: 5. CDR3 in amino acids: CASSWSGGREQFF. The CDR3 DNA sequence: TGTGCCAGCAGTTGGAGCGGGGGGAGGGAGCAGTTCTTC.

The gene calls are TRBV5-1 and TRBJ2-5; tentatively, D is TRBD2 (5 bases). Germline CDR1 and CDR2: SGHRS and YFSETQ. The CDR3 is made up of 15 amino acids. The germline V and J ends were trimmed by 5 bases and 5 bases, with 19 bases remaining between them. Here the CDR3 reads CASRQLGSGFETQYF. DNA for the CDR3: TGCGCCAGCAGGCAACTAGGGTCTGGTTTTGAGACCCAGTACTTC.

This clone showed up just once. V and J are TRBV29-1 and TRBJ2-1; possibly TRBD1 for D (6 bases). The CDR3 has 13 residues. Germline V gene lookup returns CDR1 SQVTM and CDR2 ANQGSEA. Trimming removed 6 bases at V and 5 bases at J, with 14 bases between. CDR3 bases: TGCAGCGTCATAAAGGGGGTAAACAATGAGCAGTTCTTC. Its protein is CSVIKGVNNEQFF.

V usage is TRBV11-2 and J usage is TRBJ2-5; possibly TRBD2 for D (6 bases). CDR3 length equals 15 residues. The V end was cut by 5 bases, the J end by 4 bases, with 17 bases between. The germline gives CDR1 SGHAT, CDR2 FQNNGV. The CDR3 DNA sequence: TGTGCCAGCAGCCCCGACGGGTCGGAGGGAGAGACCCAGTACTTC. Amino acids: CASSPDGSEGETQYF.

The V gene is TRBV5-6, the J gene TRBJ2-1, with 7 bases identical to TRBD2. This CDR3 is built from 15 residues. Trimming cost V 0 bases and J 4 bases; bases outside gene matches: 4. The germline V gene encodes CDR1 SGHDT and CDR2 YYEEEE. In nucleotides, the CDR3 is TGTGCCAGCAGCTTGGCCACTAGCGCGTACAATGAGCAGTTCTTC. It specifies CASSLATSAYNEQFF.

The chain joins TRBV5-1 to TRBJ2-3; D is unresolved. Germline V gene lookup returns CDR1 SGHRS and CDR2 YFSETQ. V was trimmed by 5 bases and J by 5 bases, leaving 18 bases between them. The length of the CDR3 is 15 residues. Here the CDR3 DNA reads TGCGCCAGCAGTAGTATATCACCCGCCGGAGATACGCAGTATTTT. It codes for CASSSISPAGDTQYF.

The genes are TRBV7-2 and TRBJ1-1, with TRBD1 as a possible D gene (5 bases). The CDR3 sequence is 17 residues long. Germline V gene data show CDR1 as SGHTA and CDR2 as FQGNSA. Between the trimmed V and J ends, which lost 2 bases and 1 base, there was a span of 17 bases. CDR3 nucleotides: TGTGCCAGCAGCTTAAGGTTTTGGGGGAGCACGAACACTGAAGCTTTCTTT. Translation gives CASSLRFWGSTNTEAFF. Together with reference TRBV7-2 and TRBJ1-1, the CDR3 gives the full variable domain: GAGVSQSPSNKVTEKGKDVELRCDPISGHTALYWYRQSLGQGLEFLIYFQGNSAPDKSGLPSDRFSAERTGGSVSTLTIQRTQQEDSAVYLCASSLRFWGSTNTEAFFGQGTRLTVV.